The T cell receptor beta chain under discussion was sequenced for a study of graft-versus-host responses after intestinal transplantation. Study details: For 2 to 4 years after anti-thymocyte globulin induction, all recipients took tacrolimus and steroids. Study-level results: Detection of GvH clones occurred in recipient marrow, and some had their first appearance in ileum or blood. Early HvG declines after transplant were associated with peak circulating GvH clone levels.

This table comes from immunoSEQ multiplex PCR, and its TCRdb copy is limited to in-frame clones, with some not included. The repertoire holds just over 15,000 clones, with about 87% as singletons. Of note for this clone: The antigen remains undetermined.

Following transplant, bone marrow was collected either from the posterior iliac crest or from another site chosen by the physician. CDR3 size: 14 residues. CDR1 and CDR2 from the germline V gene are MNHNS and SASEGT. The V end lost 2 bases, the J end lost 8 bases, and 10 bases lay between the germline ends. The source material was bone marrow, sampled nearly 130 days after intestinal transplantation. J is TRBJ1-6 and V is TRBV6-1; D unresolved. The clonotype was recovered from a human patient who received an intestinal transplant, so some T cells may come from the graft donor. Written as DNA, the CDR3 is TGTGCCAGCAGTGAATACGGGAGCGATTCACCCCTCCACTTT. It specifies CASSEYGSDSPLHF.